Shown below are 17 T cell receptor beta chains from a single sample sequenced in a study of T-cell memory formation after mild COVID-19. TCRdb reprocessed the 5' RACE reads via MiXCR and lists one record per CDR3 protein. The repertoire includes about 430,000 distinct CDR3 sequences, 24% of them detected once, and 8.8% sits in the top ten. Sequenced sample: PBMCs or a T cell subset sorted from them (not recorded which). Receptors originate from an adult woman who had mild COVID-19 (a few samples of this study predate the infection). Cell type and time point are not known.

There are many counts of this clonotype. This chain connects TRBV5-1 to TRBJ2-5; D is possibly TRBD2 (6 bases). Trimming removed 7 bases from V and 7 bases from J, with 20 bases in between. The germline V gene has CDR1 SGHRS and CDR2 YFSETQ. CDR3 size: 14 residues. CDR3 DNA: TGCGCCAGCTTCGACTCTGCGGGGCCGGGGACCCAGTACTTC. This translates into CASFDSAGPGTQYF.

The gene calls are TRBV7-6 and TRBJ2-7, with TRBD1 as a possible D gene (6 bases). CDR1 SGHVS and CDR2 FNYEAQ come from the germline V gene. The V and J ends lost 9 bases and 5 bases respectively, with 17 bases between them. This CDR3 spans 13 amino acids. The CDR3 region is CASGGILLHEQYF. CDR3 in DNA: TGTGCCAGTGGGGGCATTCTCCTACACGAGCAGTACTTC.

The chain has TRBV12-3 or TRBV12-4 and TRBJ1-4, with 7 bases lining up with TRBD1. J was trimmed by 7 bases and V by 4 bases; bases with no gene match: 6. The CDR3 loop spans 14 amino acids. The CDR3 sequence is CASSYRGGREKLFF. CDR3 sequence (DNA): TGTGCCAGCAGTTACAGGGGAGGTCGTGAAAAACTGTTTTTT.

The V and J genes are TRBV11-2 and TRBJ2-1; D not resolved. Trimming pared 8 bases from V and 7 bases from J, leaving 18 bases between. Germline lookup yields CDR1 SGHAT and CDR2 FQNNGV. The CDR3 contains 14 residues. The CDR3 spells CASLAPRAGNEQFF. The DNA of the CDR3 is TGTGCCAGCCTCGCCCCCCGAGCTGGAAATGAGCAGTTCTTC.

This clonotype has a handful of counts. The chain links TRBV6-5 to TRBJ2-7; 7 bases align to TRBD2. This CDR3 has 12 residues. V was clipped by 8 bases and J by 3 bases; unmatched bases: 4. Per germline, CDR1 MNHEY and CDR2 SVGAGI. The CDR3 is CASGTTIYEQYF. Written as DNA, the CDR3 is TGTGCCAGCGGGACTACTATCTACGAGCAGTACTTC.

This clonotype came up a few times. The rearrangement links TRBV6-6 to TRBJ2-7; D ambiguous. Per germline, CDR1 MNHNY and CDR2 SVGAGI (reference sequence). V dropped 3 bases and J dropped 3 bases, with 12 bases sitting between them. The CDR3 runs to 14 residues. The CDR3 DNA follows: TGTGCCAGCAGTTATCGTGTTCCTAACTACGAGCAGTACTTC. Translating gives CASSYRVPNYEQYF.

This clonotype occurred many times. This CDR3 is CASSFRQGSTGELFF. DNA for the CDR3: TGTGCCAGCAGCTTCAGACAGGGGAGCACCGGGGAGCTGTTTTTT. The V call is TRBV12-3 or TRBV12-4, the J call TRBJ2-2; 8 bases fit TRBD1. After removal of 6 bases from V and 4 bases from J, the junction contained 7 bases not matched to a gene. The CDR3 runs 15 residues.

In its sample, this clonotype was seen a few times. The chain carries TRBV7-3 and TRBJ2-1; 11 bases agree with TRBD1. The germline gives CDR1 SGHTA, CDR2 FQGTGA. The length of the CDR3 is 15 residues. J was trimmed by 4 bases and V by 5 bases; bases with no gene match: 4. The CDR3 coding sequence is TGTGCCAGCAGCCCGGGACAGGGGGGGTACAATGAGCAGTTCTTC. It yields the protein CASSPGQGGYNEQFF.

This clonotype has a count of ten or more. The chain uses TRBV5-5 and TRBJ2-5; 7 nucleotides agree with TRBD2. This CDR3 is 15 amino acids long. Unmatched junction bases numbered 9, after V lost 6 bases and J lost 1 base. Germline V lookup: CDR1 SGHKS, CDR2 YYEKEE (reference sequence). CDR3 in amino acids: CASTRGSGVQETQYF. CDR3 DNA: TGTGCCAGCACACGCGGGAGTGGGGTCCAAGAGACCCAGTACTTC.

This clonotype has a handful of counts. This chain's CDR3 is CSARPPRSGRGYEQYF. Written as DNA, the CDR3 is TGCAGTGCTAGACCACCCCGGAGCGGGAGGGGCTACGAGCAGTACTTC. J is TRBJ2-7 and V is TRBV20-1, with 10 bases fitting TRBD2. The V segment lost 2 bases and the J segment 3 bases; nucleotides outside the gene matches: 10. The CDR3 loop spans 16 amino acids. Germline CDR1 reads DFQATT; CDR2 reads SNEGSKA (reference sequence).

This clonotype has just one count. The V call is TRBV6-4, the J call TRBJ2-5; possibly TRBD1 or TRBD2 for D (5 bases each). CDR3 length: 16 amino acids. The germline V gene encodes CDR1 MRHNA and CDR2 SNTAGT. Trimming took off 0 bases at V and 5 bases at J, with 16 bases between the two ends. The CDR3 here is CASSDSASLWGETQYF. The CDR3 DNA reads as TGTGCCAGCAGTGACTCGGCTAGCTTGTGGGGGGAGACCCAGTACTTC.

This clonotype has at least ten counts. The chain couples TRBV6-5 to TRBJ2-1; TRBD2 matches 7 bases. CDR3 length: 15 residues. Germline-derived CDR1 and CDR2 are MNHEY and SVGAGI. V shed 4 bases, J shed 0 bases, and the junction held 3 bases outside the gene matches. CDR3 bases: TGTGCCAGCAGTTCGGGACTACTCTCCTACAATGAGCAGTTCTTC. Translating gives CASSSGLLSYNEQFF.

The chain joins TRBV29-1 to TRBJ1-2, with TRBD1 identical over 10 bases. The germline gives CDR1 SQVTM, CDR2 ANQGSEA. This CDR3 has 16 residues. Trimming removed 3 bases from V and 3 bases from J; junction bases left unmatched: 10. CDR3 DNA sequence: TGCAGCGTTGAGGGCGCCGACAGGGGGCAGGACTATGGCTACACCTTC. This encodes CSVEGADRGQDYGYTF.

V and J are TRBV14 and TRBJ2-7, with TRBD2 as a possible D gene (5 bases). Deletions cut 4 bases from V and 2 bases from J, with 9 bases between. CDR1 and CDR2 (germline): SGHDN, FVKESK. The CDR3 consists of 13 residues. The CDR3 region is CASSRTFPYEQYF. CDR3 nucleotide sequence: TGTGCCAGCAGCCGGACTTTCCCCTACGAGCAGTACTTC.

This clonotype was picked up a small number of times. The CDR3: CASSLLEREGRWRSTDTQYF. DNA of the CDR3: TGTGCCAGCAGCTTACTAGAGCGGGAGGGCAGATGGAGAAGCACAGATACGCAGTATTTT. This chain uses TRBV7-2 with TRBJ2-3; TRBD2 matches 10 bases. The CDR3 runs 20 residues. Losses at the gene ends were 2 bases for V and 0 bases for J; bases not matched to a gene: 14. Looked up from germline, CDR1 is SGHTA and CDR2 is FQGNSA.

In its sample, this clonotype was seen a few times. The chain is built from TRBV6-1 and TRBJ2-5; perhaps D is TRBD1 or TRBD2 (5 bases each). The CDR3 contains 14 residues. Trimming left V 4 bases short and J 4 bases short, with 13 bases between. Germline V gives CDR1 MNHNS, CDR2 SASEGT. The CDR3 sequence: CASSGAGTGETQYF. The CDR3 DNA sequence: TGTGCCAGCAGTGGGGCCGGGACGGGAGAGACCCAGTACTTC.

This clonotype has just a few counts. The chain carries TRBV11-2 and TRBJ2-1, with 7 positions matching TRBD2. The trim removed 1 base at V and 9 bases at J, leaving 12 bases unmatched. CDR1 is SGHAT, CDR2 FQNNGV, per germline. The CDR3 totals 16 residues. The CDR3: CASSLVSPGLTGEQFF. DNA for the CDR3: TGTGCCAGCAGCTTAGTTTCGCCGGGACTAACGGGTGAGCAGTTCTTC.